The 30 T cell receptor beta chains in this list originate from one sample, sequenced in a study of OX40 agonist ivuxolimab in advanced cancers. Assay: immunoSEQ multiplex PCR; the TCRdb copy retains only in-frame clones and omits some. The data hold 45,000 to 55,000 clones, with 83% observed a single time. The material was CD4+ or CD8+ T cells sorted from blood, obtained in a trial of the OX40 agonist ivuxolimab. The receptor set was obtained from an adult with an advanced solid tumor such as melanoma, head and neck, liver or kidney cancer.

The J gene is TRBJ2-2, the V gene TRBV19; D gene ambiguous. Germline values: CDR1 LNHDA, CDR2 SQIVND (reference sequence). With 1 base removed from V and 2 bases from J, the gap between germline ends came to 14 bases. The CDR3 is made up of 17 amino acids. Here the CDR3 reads CASSIGARLLNTGELFF. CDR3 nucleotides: TGTGCCAGTAGTATAGGGGCCAGACTCCTAAACACCGGGGAGCTGTTTTTT.

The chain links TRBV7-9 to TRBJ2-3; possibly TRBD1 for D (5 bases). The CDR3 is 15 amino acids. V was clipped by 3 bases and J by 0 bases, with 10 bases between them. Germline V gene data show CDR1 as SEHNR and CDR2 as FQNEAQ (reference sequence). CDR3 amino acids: CASSFGQGSTDTQYF. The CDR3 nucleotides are TGTGCCAGCAGCTTCGGGCAGGGAAGCACAGATACGCAGTATTTT.

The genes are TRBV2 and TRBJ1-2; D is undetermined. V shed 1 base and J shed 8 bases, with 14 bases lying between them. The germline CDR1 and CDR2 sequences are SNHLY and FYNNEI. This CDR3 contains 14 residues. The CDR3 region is CASSEGLRSYGYTF. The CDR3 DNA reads TGTGCCAGCAGTGAAGGGTTAAGGTCCTACGGCTACACCTTC. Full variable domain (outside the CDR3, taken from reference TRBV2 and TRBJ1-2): EPEVTQTPSHQVTQMGQEVILRCVPISNHLYFYWYRQILGQKVEFLVSFYNNEISEKSEIFDDQFSVERPDGSNFTLKIRSTKLEDSAMYFCASSEGLRSYGYTFGSGTRLTVV.

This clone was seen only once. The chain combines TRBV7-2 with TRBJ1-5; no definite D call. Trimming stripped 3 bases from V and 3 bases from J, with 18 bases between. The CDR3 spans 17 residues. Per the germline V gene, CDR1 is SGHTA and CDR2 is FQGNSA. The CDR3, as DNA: TGTGCCAGCAGCTTTAGTCGGGCCTCGGGGAACAATCAGCCCCAGCATTTT. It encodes CASSFSRASGNNQPQHF. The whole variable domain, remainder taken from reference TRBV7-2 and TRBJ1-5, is GAGVSQSPSNKVTEKGKDVELRCDPISGHTALYWYRQSLGQGLEFLIYFQGNSAPDKSGLPSDRFSAERTGGSVSTLTIQRTQQEDSAVYLCASSFSRASGNNQPQHFGDGTRLSIL.

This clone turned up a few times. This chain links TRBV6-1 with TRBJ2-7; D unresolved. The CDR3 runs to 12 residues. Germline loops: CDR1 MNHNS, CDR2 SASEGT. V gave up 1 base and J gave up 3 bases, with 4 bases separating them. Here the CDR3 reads CASSEVNYEQYF. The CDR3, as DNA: TGTGCCAGCAGTGAAGTCAACTACGAGCAGTACTTC.

The CDR3 spells CASSEDDRGGVYNSPLHF. CDR3 coding DNA: TGTGCCAGCAGTGAAGACGACCGGGGGGGAGTCTATAATTCACCCCTCCACTTT. The rearrangement uses TRBV25-1 and TRBJ1-6, with a tentative D call TRBD1 (5 bases). CDR1 is MGHDK and CDR2 is SYGVNS in the germline V gene. The ends were cut back, 2 bases at V and 3 bases at J, with 17 bases in the middle. The CDR3 is 18 residues long.

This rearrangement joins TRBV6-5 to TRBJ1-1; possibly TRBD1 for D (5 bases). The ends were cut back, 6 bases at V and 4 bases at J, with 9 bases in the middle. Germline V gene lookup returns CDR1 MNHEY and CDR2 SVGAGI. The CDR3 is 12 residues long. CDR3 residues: CASRLGVTEAFF. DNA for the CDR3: TGTGCCAGCAGGTTGGGGGTCACTGAAGCTTTCTTT.

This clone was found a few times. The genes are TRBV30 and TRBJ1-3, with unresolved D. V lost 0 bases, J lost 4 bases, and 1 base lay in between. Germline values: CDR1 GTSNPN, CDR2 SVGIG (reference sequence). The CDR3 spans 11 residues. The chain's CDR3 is CAWSVGNTIYF. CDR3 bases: TGTGCCTGGAGTGTCGGAAACACCATATATTTT. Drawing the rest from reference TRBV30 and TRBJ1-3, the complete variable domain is SQTIHQWPATLVQPVGSPLSLECTVEGTSNPNLYWYRQAAGRGLQLLFYSVGIGQISSEVPQNLSASRPQDRQFILSSKKLLLSDSGFYLCAWSVGNTIYFGEGSWLTVV.

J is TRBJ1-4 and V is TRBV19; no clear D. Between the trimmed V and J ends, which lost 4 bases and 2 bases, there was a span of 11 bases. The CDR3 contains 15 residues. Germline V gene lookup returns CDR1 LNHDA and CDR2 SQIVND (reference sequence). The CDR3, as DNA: TGTGCCAGTAGTAACCCCCGGGGTACTAATGAAAAACTGTTTTTT. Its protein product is CASSNPRGTNEKLFF.

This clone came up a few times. CDR3 region: CASSWGRETQYF. For the CDR3, the DNA is TGTGCCAGCAGCTGGGGGAGAGAGACCCAGTACTTC. This rearrangement joins TRBV11-2 to TRBJ2-5; D assignment may be TRBD1 or TRBD2 (5 bases each). The CDR3 runs 12 residues. Germline CDR1 reads SGHAT; CDR2 reads FQNNGV. The V and J ends lost 4 bases and 4 bases respectively, with 7 bases between them.

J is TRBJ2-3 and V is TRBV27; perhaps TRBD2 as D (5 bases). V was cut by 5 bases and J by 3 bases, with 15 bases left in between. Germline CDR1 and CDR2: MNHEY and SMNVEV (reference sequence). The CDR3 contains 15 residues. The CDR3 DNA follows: TGTGCCAGCAGTGCCCCACCCGGGAATACAGATACGCAGTATTTT. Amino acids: CASSAPPGNTDTQYF.

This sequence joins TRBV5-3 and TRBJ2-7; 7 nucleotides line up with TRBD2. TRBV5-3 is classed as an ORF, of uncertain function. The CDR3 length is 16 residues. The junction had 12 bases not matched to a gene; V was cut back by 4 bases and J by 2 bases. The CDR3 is CARSRPGRGGPYEQYF. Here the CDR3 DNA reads TGTGCCAGAAGCCGACCGGGGAGGGGAGGACCCTACGAGCAGTACTTC.

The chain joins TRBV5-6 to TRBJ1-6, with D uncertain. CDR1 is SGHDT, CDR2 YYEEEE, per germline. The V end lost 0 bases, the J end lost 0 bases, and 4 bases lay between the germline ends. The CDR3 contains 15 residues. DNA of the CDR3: TGTGCCAGCAGCTTGGTCAGCTCCTATAATTCACCCCTCCACTTT. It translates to CASSLVSSYNSPLHF.

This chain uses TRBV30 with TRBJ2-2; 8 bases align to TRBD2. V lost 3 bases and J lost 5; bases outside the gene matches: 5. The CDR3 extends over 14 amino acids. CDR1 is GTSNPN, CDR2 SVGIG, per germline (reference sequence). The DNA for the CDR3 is TGTGCCTGGAGGGCGCTAGCGGGTACCGGGGAGCTGTTTTTT. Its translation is CAWRALAGTGELFF. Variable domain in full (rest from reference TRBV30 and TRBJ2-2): SQTIHQWPATLVQPVGSPLSLECTVEGTSNPNLYWYRQAAGRGLQLLFYSVGIGQISSEVPQNLSASRPQDRQFILSSKKLLLSDSGFYLCAWRALAGTGELFFGEGSRLTVL.

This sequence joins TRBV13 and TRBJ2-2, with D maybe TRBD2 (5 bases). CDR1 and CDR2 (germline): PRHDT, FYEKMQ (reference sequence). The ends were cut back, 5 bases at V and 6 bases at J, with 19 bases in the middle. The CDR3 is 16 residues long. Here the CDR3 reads CASSVRFRTRPGELFF. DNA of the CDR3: TGTGCCAGCAGCGTCCGGTTTAGGACTCGACCCGGGGAGCTGTTTTTT.

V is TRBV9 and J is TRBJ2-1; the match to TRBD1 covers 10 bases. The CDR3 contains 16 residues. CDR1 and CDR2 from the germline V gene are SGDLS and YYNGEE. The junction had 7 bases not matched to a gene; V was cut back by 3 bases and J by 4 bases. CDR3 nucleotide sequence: TGTGCCAGCAGCGAGGTGACAGGGGGCGGGTACAATGAGCAGTTCTTC. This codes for CASSEVTGGGYNEQFF.

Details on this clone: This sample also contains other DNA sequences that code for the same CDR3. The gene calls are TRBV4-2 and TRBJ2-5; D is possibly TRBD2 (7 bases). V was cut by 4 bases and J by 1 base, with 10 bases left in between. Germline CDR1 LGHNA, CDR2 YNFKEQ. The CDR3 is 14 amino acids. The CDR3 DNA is TGTGCCAGCAGCCCGGGGGGCTTCCAAGAGACCCAGTACTTC. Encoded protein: CASSPGGFQETQYF.

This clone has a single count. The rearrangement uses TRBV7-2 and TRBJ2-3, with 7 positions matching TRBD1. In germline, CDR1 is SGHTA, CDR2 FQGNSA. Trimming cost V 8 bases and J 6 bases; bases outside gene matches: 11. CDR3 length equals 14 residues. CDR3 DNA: TGTGCCAGCTTAGGGGGCAGGGGGTCGGATACGCAGTATTTT. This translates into CASLGGRGSDTQYF.

CDR3 protein: CASRWGEQYF. DNA for the CDR3: TGTGCAAGTCGCTGGGGTGAGCAGTACTTC. The chain is built from TRBV12-2 and TRBJ2-7. TRBV12-2 represents a pseudogene. The CDR3 runs to 10 residues.

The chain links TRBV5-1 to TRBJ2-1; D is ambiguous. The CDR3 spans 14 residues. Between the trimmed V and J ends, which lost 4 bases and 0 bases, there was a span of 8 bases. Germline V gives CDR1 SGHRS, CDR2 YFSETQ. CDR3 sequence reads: CASSRSSSYNEQFF. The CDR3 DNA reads TGCGCCAGCAGCCGGTCGAGCTCCTACAATGAGCAGTTCTTC.

CDR3 bases: TGTGCCAGCATCCATCGACTAGCGGGGGAAACCGGGGAGCTGTTTTTT. As protein: CASIHRLAGETGELFF. This chain connects TRBV5-8 to TRBJ2-2; 12 positions agree with TRBD2. Germline assignment: CDR1 SGHTS and CDR2 YDEGEE. V lost 6 bases to trimming and J lost 5 bases; unmatched junction nucleotides: 8. This CDR3 spans 16 amino acids. Drawing the rest from reference TRBV5-8 and TRBJ2-2, the complete variable domain is EAGVTQSPTHLIKTRGQQATLRCSPISGHTSVYWYQQALGLGLQFLLWYDEGEERNRGNFPPRFSGRQFPNYSSELNVNALELEDSALYLCASIHRLAGETGELFFGEGSRLTVL.

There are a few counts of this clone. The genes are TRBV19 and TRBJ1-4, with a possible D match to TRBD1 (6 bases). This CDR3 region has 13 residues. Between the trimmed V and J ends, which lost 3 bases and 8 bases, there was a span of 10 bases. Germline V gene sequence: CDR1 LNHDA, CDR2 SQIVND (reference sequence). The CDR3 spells CASSITGGEKLFF. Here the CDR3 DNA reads TGTGCCAGTAGTATTACGGGGGGCGAAAAACTGTTTTTT.

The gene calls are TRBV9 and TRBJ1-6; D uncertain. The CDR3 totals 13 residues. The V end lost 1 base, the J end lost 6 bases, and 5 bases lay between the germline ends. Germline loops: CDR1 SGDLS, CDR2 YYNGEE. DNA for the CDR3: TGTGCCAGCAGCGTACATGGTAATTCACCCCTCCACTTT. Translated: CASSVHGNSPLHF.

CDR3 sequence reads: CSVRGQGAPEQYF. CDR3 bases: TGCAGCGTTCGGGGACAGGGGGCGCCCGAGCAGTACTTC. This chain connects TRBV29-1 to TRBJ2-7; 12 bases map to TRBD1. This CDR3 comprises 13 residues. V lost 5 bases and J lost 6; bases outside the gene matches: 5. Germline CDR1 SQVTM, CDR2 ANQGSEA.

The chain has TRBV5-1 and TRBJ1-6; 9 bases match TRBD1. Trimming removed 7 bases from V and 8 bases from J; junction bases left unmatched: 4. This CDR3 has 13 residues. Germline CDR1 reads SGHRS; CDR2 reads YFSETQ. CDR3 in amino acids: CASRQGGDSPLHF. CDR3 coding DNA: TGCGCCAGCCGACAGGGGGGGGATTCACCCCTCCACTTT.

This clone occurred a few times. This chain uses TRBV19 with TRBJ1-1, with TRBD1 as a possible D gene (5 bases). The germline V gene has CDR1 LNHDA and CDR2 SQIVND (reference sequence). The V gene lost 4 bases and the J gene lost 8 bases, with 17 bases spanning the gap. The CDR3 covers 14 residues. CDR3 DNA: TGTGCCAGTAGTAGGGGGGACTCTAGACACGAAGCTTTCTTT. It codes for CASSRGDSRHEAFF.

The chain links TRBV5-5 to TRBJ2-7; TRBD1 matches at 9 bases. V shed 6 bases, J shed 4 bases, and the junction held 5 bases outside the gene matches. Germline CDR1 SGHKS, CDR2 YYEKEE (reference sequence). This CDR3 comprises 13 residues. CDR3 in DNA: TGTGCCAGCATTGGGACAGGGCTATACGAGCAGTACTTC. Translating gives CASIGTGLYEQYF. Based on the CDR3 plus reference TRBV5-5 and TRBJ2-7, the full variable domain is DAGVTQSPTHLIKTRGQQVTLRCSPISGHKSVSWYQQVLGQGPQFIFQYYEKEERGRGNFPDRFSARQFPNYSSELNVNALLLGDSALYLCASIGTGLYEQYFGPGTRLTVT.

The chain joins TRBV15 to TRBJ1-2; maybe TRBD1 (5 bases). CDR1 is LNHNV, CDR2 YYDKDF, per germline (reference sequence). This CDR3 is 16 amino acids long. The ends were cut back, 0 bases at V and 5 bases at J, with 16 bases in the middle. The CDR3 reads CATSRDRIGGEYGYTF. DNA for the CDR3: TGTGCCACCAGCAGAGATCGAATCGGGGGGGAATATGGCTACACCTTC.

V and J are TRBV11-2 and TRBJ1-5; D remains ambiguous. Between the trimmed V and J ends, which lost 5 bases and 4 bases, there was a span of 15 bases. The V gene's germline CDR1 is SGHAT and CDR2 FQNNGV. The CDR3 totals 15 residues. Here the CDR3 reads CASSPNPQRNQPQHF. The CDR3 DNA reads TGTGCCAGCAGCCCGAACCCACAAAGAAATCAGCCCCAGCATTTT.

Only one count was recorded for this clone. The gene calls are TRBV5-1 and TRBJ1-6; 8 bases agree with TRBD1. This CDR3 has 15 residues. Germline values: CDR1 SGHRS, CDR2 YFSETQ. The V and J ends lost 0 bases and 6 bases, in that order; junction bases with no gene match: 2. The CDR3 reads CASSLVQGGNSPLHF. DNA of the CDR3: TGCGCCAGCAGCTTGGTACAGGGGGGTAATTCACCCCTCCACTTT.